This T cell receptor beta chain derives from a study of blood T cells in healthy people across ages. About 10 milliliters of peripheral blood were drawn from each donor into EDTA-treated tubes. Then a second PCR, running about 7 to 11 cycles, was carried out with a sample-barcoded 5' primer and a J-beta primer mix. Through a template-switch adaptor with 12 random nucleotides, each cDNA molecule received a tag. A minimum of 2.5 million CDR3-containing paired-end reads was obtained for each sample. In TCRdb, the 5' RACE reads were re-called with MiXCR into one record per CDR3 protein. Of more than 1,400,000 distinct CDR3 sequences in the sample, 42% were seen once. This clonotype was counted only a few times. The germline V and J ends were trimmed by 2 bases and 7 bases, with 9 bases remaining between them. Germline V CDR1 and CDR2: MGHDK, SYGVNS. The CDR3 is 13 amino acids.

This sequence was found in a woman aged 18-29 years in good health. The J gene is TRBJ2-1, the V gene TRBV25-1; D is undetermined. The specimen sequenced was blood. CDR3 residues: CASSEGPVNEQFF. CDR3 DNA: TGTGCCAGCAGTGAAGGGCCGGTAAATGAGCAGTTCTTC.